These 21 T cell receptor beta chains share one sample of origin, sequenced in a study of T cells in Graves' hyperthyroidism and ophthalmopathy. Authors of the study amplified TCR beta CDR3 regions from RNA transcripts. The TCR CDR3 was amplified in a first-round RT-PCR using the HTBI primer set. Each CDR3 protein is one row after TCRdb ran MiXCR on the multiplex PCR reads. The repertoire includes fewer than 650,000 distinct CDR3 sequences, about 15% of them detected once, and more than 5% sits in the top ten. Sequencing was done on a sample of blood. These TCRs come from a woman in her twenties or thirties with Graves' hyperthyroidism that later progressed to Graves' ophthalmopathy.

There are many counts of this clonotype. The chain has TRBV4-2 and TRBJ2-1, with TRBD1 matching 8 bases. Per the germline V gene, CDR1 is LGHNA and CDR2 is YNFKEQ. V lost 3 bases and J lost 8; bases outside the gene matches: 6. This CDR3 has 14 residues. The CDR3 is CASSQEGTGDEQFF. The CDR3, as DNA: TGTGCCAGCAGCCAGGAGGGGACAGGAGATGAGCAGTTCTTC.

Many counts were recorded for this clonotype. The chain links TRBV29-1 to TRBJ2-7; possible D gene TRBD1, 5 bases. From germline, CDR1 is SQVTM and CDR2 ANQGSEA. V lost 2 bases and J lost 3, with 14 bases in between. The CDR3 length is 14 residues. CDR3 nucleotides: TGCAGCGTTGAATTACAGGACCGTCTCTACGAGCAGTACTTC. Its protein is CSVELQDRLYEQYF.

The table lists this clonotype with a few counts. The chain is built from TRBV4-2 and TRBJ2-3, with D possibly being TRBD1 or TRBD2 (5 bases each). The germline V gene encodes CDR1 LGHNA and CDR2 YNFKEQ. V lost 4 bases and J lost 10, with 12 bases in between. The CDR3 is 12 amino acids. The CDR3, as DNA: TGTGCCAGCAGCCCCGGGGCAGGTGCGCAGTATTTT. Protein: CASSPGAGAQYF.

Written as DNA, the CDR3 is TGTGCCAGCAGCCCAACCGTAGCGGGGTCGGGGTACAATGAGCAGTTCTTC. Amino acids: CASSPTVAGSGYNEQFF. The chain links TRBV7-2 to TRBJ2-1; 8 nucleotides align to TRBD2. CDR3 length equals 17 residues. Germline V lookup: CDR1 SGHTA, CDR2 FQGNSA. The ends lost 5 bases at V and 4 bases at J; junction bases unmatched: 13.

A few counts support this clonotype. The rearrangement links TRBV7-9 to TRBJ2-7; D is ambiguous. Trimming cost V 4 bases and J 2 bases, with 15 bases left between them. The germline V gene has CDR1 SEHNR and CDR2 FQNEAQ (reference sequence). This CDR3 comprises 15 residues. The CDR3 here is CASSSQVIGAYEQYF. In nucleotides, the CDR3 is TGTGCCAGCAGCTCTCAGGTCATCGGCGCCTACGAGCAGTACTTC. The whole variable domain, filled in from reference TRBV7-9 and TRBJ2-7, reads DTGVSQNPRHKITKRGQNVTFRCDPISEHNRLYWYRQTLGQGPEFLTYFQNEAQLEKSRLLSDRFSAERPKGSFSTLEIQRTEQGDSAMYLCASSSQVIGAYEQYFGPGTRLTVT.

This clonotype was seen a handful of times. The chain joins TRBV19 to TRBJ2-5; D unresolved. V dropped 4 bases and J dropped 4 bases, with 7 bases sitting between them. The CDR3 has 12 amino acids. Germline loops: CDR1 LNHDA, CDR2 SQIVND (reference sequence). The CDR3 nucleotides are TGTGCCAGTAGTACCCCATCAGAGACCCAGTACTTC. Protein product: CASSTPSETQYF. Variable domain in full (rest from reference TRBV19 and TRBJ2-5): DGGITQSPKYLFRKEGQNVTLSCEQNLNHDAMYWYRQDPGQGLRLIYYSQIVNDFQKGDIAEGYSVSREKKESFPLTVTSAQKNPTAFYLCASSTPSETQYFGPGTRLLVL.

In this sample, this clonotype turned up many times. This chain connects TRBV18 to TRBJ1-6; 9 nucleotides agree with TRBD1. Germline V gene sequence: CDR1 KGHSH, CDR2 LQKENI. After removal of 7 bases from V and 8 bases from J, the junction contained 12 bases not matched to a gene. The CDR3 length is 16 residues. CDR3 coding DNA: TGTGCCAGCTTGGGGAAGGACAGGGGAAATGATTCACCCCTCCACTTT. It specifies CASLGKDRGNDSPLHF.

There are many counts of this clonotype. The chain recombines TRBV20-1 with TRBJ2-5; 9 bases map to TRBD2. This CDR3 comprises 13 residues. CDR1 and CDR2 from the germline V gene are DFQATT and SNEGSKA (reference sequence). Unmatched junction bases numbered 5, after V lost 5 bases and J lost 4 bases. CDR3 residues: CSALSGSPETQYF. CDR3 DNA sequence: TGCAGTGCTCTTAGCGGGAGCCCAGAGACCCAGTACTTC.

This clonotype was seen ten or more times. The rearrangement uses TRBV6-1 and TRBJ1-3, with D possibly TRBD1 on 5 matching bases. V gave up 6 bases and J gave up 4 bases, with 16 bases separating them. This CDR3 is 15 amino acids long. Germline CDR1 is MNHNS and CDR2 is SASEGT. In nucleotides, the CDR3 is TGTGCCAGCAGAGCCGGGACTTCCTCAGGAAACACCATATATTTT. Protein sequence: CASRAGTSSGNTIYF.

This clonotype was seen ten or more times. This sequence joins TRBV10-3 and TRBJ1-5; weak D call: TRBD1 (5 bases). The CDR3 totals 14 residues. Trimming removed 5 bases at V and 2 bases at J, with 10 bases between. Germline V gives CDR1 ENHRY, CDR2 SYGVKD. The CDR3 region has the DNA TGTGCCATCAGTTCCGAGGGGCGCAATCAGCCCCAGCATTTT. It is translated as CAISSEGRNQPQHF.

To note about this clonotype: A read error may explain this, as a much larger clone is one base away. The chain couples TRBV24-1 to TRBJ2-7; D is unresolved. Germline loops: CDR1 KGHDR, CDR2 SFDVKD. The CDR3 spans 13 residues. DNA of the CDR3: TGTGCCACCAGTGACTCCGACACGTACGGGCAGTACTTC. This translates into CATSDSDTYGQYF.

This clonotype was seen only a few times. This chain uses TRBV7-2 with TRBJ2-7, with 11 bases aligning to TRBD2. CDR3 length: 15 amino acids. The ends lost 2 bases at V and 4 bases at J; junction bases unmatched: 4. The V gene's germline CDR1 is SGHTA and CDR2 FQGNSA. In DNA, the CDR3 is TGTGCCAGCAGCTTACTGGGACTAGCGGCTTACGAGCAGTACTTC. It specifies CASSLLGLAAYEQYF.

This clonotype has at least ten counts. The chain couples TRBV7-9 to TRBJ2-1, with a weak D call TRBD1 (6 bases). Trimming left V 6 bases short and J 4 bases short, with 13 bases between. CDR3 length: 14 amino acids. Germline V gene data show CDR1 as SEHNR and CDR2 as FQNEAQ (reference sequence). CDR3 nucleotides: TGTGCCAGCAGGTGGGCAGGGGTGTACAATGAGCAGTTCTTC. Its protein product is CASRWAGVYNEQFF. Filled out from reference TRBV7-9 and TRBJ2-1, the complete variable domain reads DTGVSQNPRHKITKRGQNVTFRCDPISEHNRLYWYRQTLGQGPEFLTYFQNEAQLEKSRLLSDRFSAERPKGSFSTLEIQRTEQGDSAMYLCASRWAGVYNEQFFGPGTRLTVL.

The sample holds many counts of this clonotype. The rearrangement links TRBV19 to TRBJ2-5; no firm D call. Trimming pared 2 bases from V and 0 bases from J, leaving 7 bases between. Germline CDR1 LNHDA, CDR2 SQIVND (reference sequence). This CDR3 has 14 amino acids. CDR3 DNA sequence: TGTGCCAGTAGTATATTACAGAACCAAGAGACCCAGTACTTC. Translating gives CASSILQNQETQYF.

Ten or more counts support this clonotype. The rearrangement links TRBV5-1 to TRBJ2-1, with TRBD1 as a possible D gene (6 bases). V was shortened by 2 bases and J by 0 bases, with 9 bases between the two germline ends. CDR1 and CDR2 from the germline V gene are SGHRS and YFSETQ. CDR3 length equals 15 residues. CDR3 residues: CASSFQGSSYNEQFF. The CDR3 DNA follows: TGCGCCAGCAGCTTCCAGGGGAGCTCCTACAATGAGCAGTTCTTC.

The V and J genes are TRBV29-1 and TRBJ2-5; D may correspond to TRBD1 or TRBD2 (7 bases each). Germline assignment: CDR1 SQVTM and CDR2 ANQGSEA. Trimming left V 8 bases short and J 5 bases short, with 18 bases between. The CDR3 sequence is 13 residues long. DNA for the CDR3: TGCAGCCCGCCGGGGGGACAGATTGAGACCCAGTACTTC. This codes for CSPPGGQIETQYF.

The V call is TRBV2, the J call TRBJ2-2; the D gene could be TRBD1 or TRBD2 (5 bases each). The CDR3 totals 16 residues. Germline V CDR1 and CDR2: SNHLY, FYNNEI. Deletions cut 7 bases from V and 5 bases from J, with 20 bases between. The CDR3 protein is CASTLGAGRGTGELFF. The CDR3 DNA reads as TGTGCCAGCACCCTTGGGGCAGGACGAGGGACCGGGGAGCTGTTTTTT.

This clonotype was recorded many times. V and J are TRBV29-1 and TRBJ2-2; 7 bases align to TRBD1. With 5 bases clipped from V and 2 bases from J, the junction kept 5 bases outside the gene matches. Germline V gene lookup returns CDR1 SQVTM and CDR2 ANQGSEA. The CDR3 length is 14 residues. The CDR3 protein is CSVRQGENTGELFF. CDR3 sequence (DNA): TGCAGCGTTCGACAGGGAGAAAACACCGGGGAGCTGTTTTTT.

This clonotype was recorded many times. The chain combines TRBV12-5 with TRBJ1-1, with D maybe TRBD1 (5 bases). The CDR3 has 14 amino acids. With 3 bases removed from V and 2 bases from J, the gap between germline ends came to 10 bases. The germline V gene has CDR1 LGHNT and CDR2 FRNRAP. CDR3 amino acids: CASGFAGGNTEAFF. The CDR3 DNA reads as TGTGCTAGTGGTTTTGCGGGGGGTAACACTGAAGCTTTCTTT.

This clonotype showed up many times. The rearrangement uses TRBV27 and TRBJ2-1; D possibly matches TRBD1 or TRBD2 (5 bases each). The CDR3 sequence is 12 residues long. V dropped 2 bases and J dropped 7 bases, with 6 bases sitting between them. From germline, CDR1 is MNHEY and CDR2 SMNVEV (reference sequence). The CDR3 loop reads CASSLEGNEQFF. For the CDR3, the DNA is TGTGCCAGCAGTTTAGAGGGGAATGAGCAGTTCTTC.

V gene TRBV27 combines with J gene TRBJ1-2, with D perhaps TRBD1 (6 bases). This CDR3 spans 15 amino acids. Germline V CDR1 and CDR2: MNHEY, SMNVEV (reference sequence). V was trimmed by 6 bases and J by 2 bases, leaving 16 bases between them. The CDR3 is CASRPQGQGNYGYTF. For the CDR3, the DNA is TGTGCCAGCAGACCCCAGGGGCAGGGAAACTATGGCTACACCTTC.